This TCR beta chain was identified in a study of T-cell reconstitution after alpha-beta-depleted transplantation in children (TCRdb year 2016). In the study overall: The study quantitatively tracked T-cell immune reconstitution after TCRalphabeta/CD19-depleted allogeneic hematopoietic cell transplantation in children using TCR repertoire profiling.

The label giving this sample's treatment or condition can be read as: allogeneic hematopoietic cell transplantation with graft depleted of TCRalphabeta T cells and CD19 B cells. TCRalphabeta/CD19-depleted allogeneic hematopoietic cell grafts were given to the transplant recipients, all of whom were children. To prepare the library, PCR was applied. Instrument used: Illumina HiSeq 2500. TCR libraries were prepared with molecular barcoding, using unique molecular identifiers to normalize TCRbeta repertoire quantification. TCRdb reanalyzed the raw reads on its own, using fastp at Q25 for trimming and MiXCR for clone calling, and kept in-frame beta chains. Rows merge per CDR3 protein into single entries with the most common DNA and genes. In all, the sample holds 200,000 or so distinct CDR3 sequences, and about 6% of those were seen once. The biggest ten clones account for roughly 4.8% of the sample.

This clonotype occurred many times. Its antigen remains undetermined. No base qualities exist here, and no much larger clone lies one base off it. V is trimmed back by 4 bases and J by 3 bases, and the junction contains 3 bases that no gene match accounts for. The CDR3 sequence holds 14 residues, the cysteine and phenylalanine included. This entry keeps only the CDR3 DNA: 42 bases, framed from base 1. The germline V gene specifies MNHEY as CDR1 and SVGAGI as CDR2. Overall study results and their limits: The high TCRbeta diversity at day 60 in some patients was ascribed to recipient T cells and intrathymic progenitors that had survived conditioning. The apparently early alphabetaT-cell count recovery about two months after transplant was reportedly dependent on only several hundred rapidly expanded clones derived from non-depleted graft cells. The frequencies of hyperexpanded clones fell over the following months, and after one year, T-cell counts and TCRbeta diversity were mostly attributed to newly produced T cells.

The origin of this receptor is a girl under two years old with combined immunodeficiency, due to receive a stem cell transplant. Sequenced material: PBMCs, taken before TCRalphabeta/CD19-depleted stem cell transplant. The V and J genes are TRBV6-5 and TRBJ2-7; 10 bases in between match TRBD2. CDR3 protein: CASSSSGSHYEQYF. The DNA is TGTGCCAGCAGTTCTAGCGGGAGTCACTACGAGCAGTACTTC.